This is a list of T cell receptor beta chains from one sample in a study of blood T cell repertoires in COVID-19. The protocol was immunoSEQ multiplex PCR, while the TCRdb copy is restricted to in-frame clones and leaves out a portion. The sample consists of a few hundred thousand clones, more than 85% of them appearing once. The sample comprised peripheral blood. The receptors shown here come from a man aged 55 to 69 with acute or convalescent COVID-19. CDR3s include the opening cysteine and the closing phenylalanine or tryptophan. The D gene is left open where the match is weak.

d_call	v_call	cdr3_length	j_call	cdr3_aa	cdr3_nt
TRBD2	TRBV6-5	15	TRBJ2-3	CASSPAGGITDTQYF	TGTGCCAGCAGCCCCGCGGGGGGCATCACAGATACGCAGTATTTT
NA	TRBV12-3/TRBV12-4	12	TRBJ2-2	CASSRSTGELFF	TGTGCCAGCAGTCGGAGTACCGGGGAGCTGTTTTTT
NA	TRBV6-1	17	TRBJ1-3	CASSEWAGDISGNTIYF	TGTGCCAGCAGTGAATGGGCAGGGGATATCTCTGGAAACACCATATATTTT
TRBD1	TRBV3-1/TRBV3-2	16	TRBJ2-1	CASSQVGGQGRNEQFF	TGTGCCAGCAGCCAAGTTGGGGGACAGGGCCGAAATGAGCAGTTCTTC
TRBD1	TRBV19	15	TRBJ2-1	CASRSGQGSYNEQFF	TGTGCCAGTAGATCGGGACAGGGTTCCTACAATGAGCAGTTCTTC
NA	TRBV6-5	15	TRBJ1-5	CATRNGQNSNQPQHF	TGTGCCACTCGAAACGGACAGAACAGCAATCAGCCCCAGCATTTT
TRBD1	TRBV3-1/TRBV3-2	16	TRBJ1-6	CASKQGAGVRNSPLHF	TGTGCCAGCAAACAGGGGGCGGGGGTTCGTAATTCACCCCTCCACTTT
TRBD2	TRBV25-1	17	TRBJ2-3	CASSPMGLGDGTDTQYF	TGTGCCAGCAGTCCCATGGGACTAGGGGATGGCACAGATACGCAGTATTTT
NA	TRBV6-5	14	TRBJ2-6	CASSRTSGANVLTF	TGTGCCAGCAGTCGGACTTCTGGGGCCAACGTCCTGACTTTC
TRBD1	TRBV11-1	15	TRBJ2-3	CASSLGTGGSDTQYF	TGTGCCAGCAGCTTAGGGACAGGGGGCTCAGATACGCAGTATTTT
TRBD1	TRBV11-2	14	TRBJ1-2	CASSSGQGAYGYTF	TGTGCCAGCAGCTCTGGACAGGGGGCCTATGGCTACACCTTC
TRBD1	TRBV5-6	14	TRBJ2-7	CASSGQGHSYEQYF	TGTGCCAGCAGCGGACAGGGTCACTCCTACGAGCAGTACTTC
TRBD2	TRBV9	17	TRBJ2-3	CASSVATGGGGTDTQYF	TGTGCCAGCAGCGTAGCCACGGGCGGGGGTGGCACAGATACGCAGTATTTT
TRBD2	TRBV4-2	15	TRBJ2-7	CASSQDEAGGSEQYF	TGTGCCAGCAGCCAAGATGAAGCGGGGGGGTCCGAGCAGTACTTC
TRBD1	TRBV7-2	13	TRBJ2-7	CASSTGTEYEQYF	TGTGCCAGCAGCACCGGGACAGAATACGAGCAGTACTTC
NA	TRBV10-3	14	TRBJ2-5	CAISNRQTQETQYF	TGTGCCATCAGCAATCGACAGACCCAAGAGACCCAGTACTTC
TRBD1	TRBV7-6	20	TRBJ1-3	CASSLALPGQGPSRGNTIYF	TGTGCCAGCAGCTTAGCGCTTCCGGGACAGGGGCCCTCGAGGGGAAACACCATATATTTT
TRBD2	TRBV6-5	13	TRBJ2-7	CASRRTSGFEQYF	TGTGCCAGCAGGCGGACTAGCGGGTTCGAGCAGTACTTC
NA	TRBV6-6	14	TRBJ2-7	CASSYRRDGYEQYF	TGTGCCAGCAGTTACAGGAGGGACGGCTACGAGCAGTACTTC
NA	TRBV12-5	15	TRBJ2-4	CASVPGYLAKNIQYF	TGTGCTAGTGTACCGGGGTACCTAGCCAAAAACATTCAGTACTTC
NA	TRBV6-1	14	TRBJ1-4	CASSEGLRGEKLFF	TGTGCCAGCAGTGAAGGTCTTCGGGGTGAAAAACTGTTTTTT
NA	TRBV10-1	13	TRBJ2-3	CASGSGGTDTQYF	TGCGCCAGCGGCTCCGGGGGCACAGATACGCAGTATTTT